This T cell receptor beta chain was recovered during a study of CD8 T cells in Susac syndrome. This clonotype has just one count. After extraction with the RNeasy kit, roughly 0.45 to 1 ug of the RNA was reverse transcribed using random hexamers. Using its own MiXCR run on the immunoSEQ multiplex PCR reads, TCRdb lists one record per CDR3 protein. The sample yields over 150,000 distinct CDR3 sequences, approximately 93% seen once. Material: CD4+ T cells from PBMCs. This clonotype was sampled from a human donor with multiple sclerosis.

CDR3 DNA: TGTGCCAGCAGCCCCGCAGGGTCTGGCTACACCTTC. Translation gives CASSPAGSGYTF. This sequence joins TRBV3-1 and TRBJ1-2; D perhaps matches TRBD1 (5 bases). CDR1 and CDR2 from the germline V gene are LGHDT and YNNKEL (reference sequence). Trimming left V 4 bases short and J 7 bases short, with 10 bases between. The CDR3 contains 12 residues.